This entry lists 30 T cell receptor beta chains sequenced from one sample in a study of T cell responses to AZD1222 COVID-19 vaccine. Assay: immunoSEQ multiplex PCR; the TCRdb copy retains only in-frame clones and omits some. This sample has fewer than 85,000 clones; more than 75% occur once, and the top ten carry around 4.8%. Material: peripheral blood, obtained 28 days after the second dose of the MenACWY control vaccine. The receptors derive from an adult who received the MenACWY meningococcal vaccine as a control.

This chain uses TRBV29-1 with TRBJ1-1; the D gene is possibly TRBD1 (5 bases). Germline V gene data show CDR1 as SQVTM and CDR2 as ANQGSEA. This CDR3 contains 12 residues. Trimming stripped 8 bases from V and 3 bases from J, with 13 bases between. Here the CDR3 DNA reads TGCAGCTTTACCCCGGGGGACACTGAAGCTTTCTTT. As protein: CSFTPGDTEAFF.

J is TRBJ2-3 and V is TRBV5-1, with a possible D match to TRBD2 (6 bases). This CDR3 region has 13 residues. CDR1 SGHRS and CDR2 YFSETQ come from the germline V gene. V lost 5 bases to trimming and J lost 5 bases, with 12 bases between them. In nucleotides, the CDR3 is TGCGCCAGCAGTAGGGAAGCGGGAGATACGCAGTATTTT. This encodes CASSREAGDTQYF.

The chain uses TRBV9 and TRBJ2-3; 7 bases match TRBD2. The trim removed 3 bases at V and 0 bases at J, leaving 7 bases unmatched. CDR1 SGDLS and CDR2 YYNGEE come from the germline V gene. The CDR3 sequence is 16 residues long. CDR3 sequence: CASSAPRRGSTDTQYF. The CDR3 region has the DNA TGTGCCAGCAGCGCCCCTCGGCGGGGGAGCACAGATACGCAGTATTTT.

The rearrangement uses TRBV24-1 and TRBJ2-1, with D uncertain. The V and J ends lost 4 bases and 0 bases respectively, with 18 bases between them. The CDR3 has 18 residues. Germline V gene data show CDR1 as KGHDR and CDR2 as SFDVKD. The CDR3 DNA sequence: TGTGCCACCAGTGACTCCATGACCTTGTGGAGCTCCTACAATGAGCAGTTCTTC. Residues: CATSDSMTLWSSYNEQFF.

This chain joins TRBV30 and TRBJ1-5; TRBD1 is a possible D gene (6 bases). The CDR3 extends over 14 amino acids. V was pared by 5 bases and J by 7 bases, with 18 bases between. Germline lookup yields CDR1 GTSNPN and CDR2 SVGIG (reference sequence). The CDR3: CAWGVPSDRQPQHF. CDR3 nucleotide sequence: TGTGCCTGGGGGGTGCCATCAGACAGGCAGCCCCAGCATTTT.

The chain carries TRBV3-1 (or the pseudogene TRBV3-2) and TRBJ2-1, with 10 bases matching TRBD1. CDR3 size: 16 residues. Germline assignment: CDR1 LGHDT and CDR2 YNNKEL (reference sequence). Trimming removed 0 bases from V and 3 bases from J; junction bases left unmatched: 2. In DNA form, the CDR3 reads TGTGCCAGCAGCCAAGATGGACAGGGGGGCTACAATGAGCAGTTCTTC. Its protein is CASSQDGQGGYNEQFF.

V gene TRBV6-2 or TRBV6-3 combines with J gene TRBJ2-7; no firm D call. Trimming took 6 bases from V and 0 from J, leaving 6 bases between them. The CDR3 is made up of 12 amino acids. Germline V gives CDR1 MNHEY, CDR2 SVGEGT. The DNA of the CDR3 is TGTGCCAGCAGCGGCGTCTCCTACGAGCAGTACTTC. As protein: CASSGVSYEQYF.

This clone was observed once. The rearrangement uses TRBV28 and TRBJ2-6; 7 positions agree with TRBD1. Germline-derived CDR1 and CDR2 are MDHEN and SYDVKM. The CDR3 covers 15 residues. The J segment lost 2 bases and the V segment lost 8 bases, leaving 6 bases of the junction unmatched. In DNA form, the CDR3 reads TGTGCCAGCGGCTACAGGGGAGCTGGGGCCAACGTCCTGACTTTC. Its protein product is CASGYRGAGANVLTF.

The chain employs TRBV12-3 or TRBV12-4 and TRBJ1-2; possibly TRBD1 for D (5 bases). V was cut by 3 bases and J by 7 bases, with 12 bases left in between. The CDR3 spans 13 residues. CDR3 nucleotides: TGTGCCAGCAGTTTCGGACCGGGGACTGGCTACACCTTC. This encodes CASSFGPGTGYTF.

The chain has TRBV6-2 or TRBV6-3 and TRBJ2-2; no definite D call. The CDR3 is 15 residues long. Trimming shortened V by 0 bases and J by 3 bases, and 8 bases separated the two germline ends. Germline V CDR1 and CDR2: MNHEY, SVGEGT. The CDR3 loop is CASSYSRIDTGELFF. The CDR3 nucleotides are TGTGCCAGCAGTTACTCCCGTATTGACACCGGGGAGCTGTTTTTT.

This chain uses TRBV20-1 with TRBJ1-4; D remains unclear. Germline loops: CDR1 DFQATT, CDR2 SNEGSKA (reference sequence). The CDR3 runs 11 residues. Trimming cost V 5 bases and J 5 bases, with 6 bases left between them. Written as DNA, the CDR3 is TGCAGTGCTTGGCAGAATGAAAAACTGTTTTTT. Translating it yields CSAWQNEKLFF.

The rearrangement links TRBV7-8 to TRBJ2-1, with TRBD2 matching 10 bases. Trimming took 3 bases from V and 4 from J; bases not matched to a gene: 6. The CDR3 loop spans 16 amino acids. Germline V gene data show CDR1 as SGHVS and CDR2 as FQNEAQ. The CDR3 sequence is CASSLASGSFYNEQFF. The CDR3 DNA reads as TGTGCCAGCAGCTTGGCTAGCGGGAGTTTTTACAATGAGCAGTTCTTC.

In DNA form, the CDR3 reads TGCGCCAGCAGCCAAGTAGCGGGGGTAAGGGGCTACACCTTC. It is translated as CASSQVAGVRGYTF. The chain is built from TRBV4-3 and TRBJ1-2, with a tentative D call TRBD1 (5 bases). The V end lost 1 base, the J end lost 8 bases, and 14 bases lay between the germline ends. The CDR3 has 14 residues. CDR1 and CDR2 from the germline V gene are LGHNA and YSLEER.

The chain employs TRBV18 and TRBJ1-1; possible D gene TRBD1, 6 bases. Trimming left V 6 bases short and J 1 base short, with 18 bases between. The germline gives CDR1 KGHSH, CDR2 LQKENI. The CDR3 runs 16 residues. The CDR3 reads CASSPFLGHKNTEAFF. The CDR3 nucleotides are TGTGCCAGCTCGCCCTTTTTGGGACACAAGAACACTGAAGCTTTCTTT.

V usage is TRBV4-3 and J usage is TRBJ1-4; D remains unclear. The length of the CDR3 is 14 residues. Germline CDR1 LGHNA, CDR2 YSLEER. Trimming took 1 base from V and 7 from J, leaving 10 bases between them. CDR3 nucleotide sequence: TGCGCCAGCAGCCAAGGGGCAGTGGGTGAAAAACTGTTTTTT. Translating it yields CASSQGAVGEKLFF.

This clone was seen a single time. The chain employs TRBV5-1 and TRBJ2-5, with TRBD1 as a possible D gene (6 bases). V gave up 0 bases and J gave up 5 bases, with 8 bases separating them. CDR3 length: 13 amino acids. Germline CDR1 SGHRS, CDR2 YFSETQ. CDR3 in amino acids: CASSLAGVETQYF. The CDR3 DNA is TGCGCCAGCAGCTTGGCAGGGGTCGAGACCCAGTACTTC.

This rearrangement joins TRBV6-5 to TRBJ2-5; D remains ambiguous. Germline V gene sequence: CDR1 MNHEY, CDR2 SVGAGI. V gave up 0 bases and J gave up 3 bases, with 11 bases separating them. The CDR3 runs 15 residues. This CDR3 is CASSYSGRKKETQYF. The CDR3 nucleotides read TGTGCCAGCAGTTACTCGGGCAGGAAGAAAGAGACCCAGTACTTC.

The genes are TRBV4-3 and TRBJ2-1, with 8 bases lining up with TRBD1. This CDR3 is 16 amino acids long. CDR1 LGHNA and CDR2 YSLEER come from the germline V gene. The trim removed 1 base at V and 3 bases at J, leaving 5 bases unmatched. CDR3: CASSQGWTGFYNEQFF. The CDR3 DNA reads as TGCGCCAGCAGCCAAGGGTGGACAGGGTTCTACAATGAGCAGTTCTTC.

The chain has TRBV28 and TRBJ1-4; TRBD1 agrees at 9 bases. V shed 5 bases, J shed 5 bases, and the junction held 3 bases outside the gene matches. The germline V gene encodes CDR1 MDHEN and CDR2 SYDVKM. The length of the CDR3 is 14 residues. The CDR3 nucleotides read TGTGCCAGCAGTAGACAGGGGGAGAATGAAAAACTGTTTTTT. Encoded protein: CASSRQGENEKLFF.

This clone occurred a few times. The genes are TRBV5-1 and TRBJ1-4; D unclear. There are 15 residues in the CDR3. V lost 4 bases and J lost 8, with 18 bases in between. Germline V gene lookup returns CDR1 SGHRS and CDR2 YFSETQ. Written as DNA, the CDR3 is TGCGCCAGCAGCCTCGAGGGTACCTCTTCGGAAAAACTGTTTTTT. Residues: CASSLEGTSSEKLFF.

This chain links TRBV5-1 with TRBJ1-3, with D uncertain. The V gene's germline CDR1 is SGHRS and CDR2 YFSETQ. V was cut by 4 bases and J by 4 bases, with 9 bases left in between. The CDR3 extends over 13 amino acids. CDR3 region: CASSVPLGNTIYF. In DNA, the CDR3 is TGCGCCAGCAGCGTACCGCTCGGAAACACCATATATTTT.

The chain combines TRBV18 with TRBJ1-6; D is unclear. Germline V gene data show CDR1 as KGHSH and CDR2 as LQKENI. This CDR3 comprises 14 residues. V lost 3 bases to trimming and J lost 10 bases, with 13 bases between them. The CDR3 protein is CASSPDEGGSPLHF. CDR3 coding DNA: TGTGCCAGCTCACCGGACGAGGGTGGGTCACCCCTCCACTTT.

The chain combines TRBV5-4 with TRBJ2-6; 7 bases line up with TRBD1. The V gene end was trimmed by 0 bases and the J gene end by 0 bases; junction bases not matched to a gene: 3. The CDR3 runs 17 residues. Germline CDR1 and CDR2: SGHNT and YYREEE (reference sequence). The CDR3 DNA is TGTGCCAGCAGCTTGGGTGGGGACAGCTCTGGGGCCAACGTCCTGACTTTC. Translated, it gives CASSLGGDSSGANVLTF.

CDR3 coding DNA: TGCAGCGTTGGTCAGGCACCTGGAAACACCATATATTTT. It is translated as CSVGQAPGNTIYF. The chain links TRBV29-1 to TRBJ1-3; D gene uncertain. V was trimmed by 4 bases and J by 2 bases, leaving 9 bases between them. Germline lookup yields CDR1 SQVTM and CDR2 ANQGSEA. The CDR3 length is 13 residues.

The V call is TRBV29-1, the J call TRBJ1-2, with unresolved D. The CDR3 sequence is 12 residues long. Trimming removed 5 bases from V and 6 bases from J, with 13 bases in between. Germline loops: CDR1 SQVTM, CDR2 ANQGSEA. The CDR3 coding sequence is TGCAGCGTTAGTCCCCCTGGGGATGGCTACACCTTC. As protein: CSVSPPGDGYTF.

The chain combines TRBV6-1 with TRBJ2-5; D unresolved. CDR1 and CDR2 (germline): MNHNS, SASEGT. The CDR3 sequence is 17 residues long. Trimming pared 0 bases from V and 1 base from J, leaving 15 bases between. DNA for the CDR3: TGTGCCAGCAGTGAAGCACTCCCGGGCACCCTCCAAGAGACCCAGTACTTC. Residues: CASSEALPGTLQETQYF.

The rearrangement joins TRBV3-1 (or the pseudogene TRBV3-2) to TRBJ2-2; D gene unclear. The germline V gene encodes CDR1 LGHDT and CDR2 YNNKEL (reference sequence). V lost 4 bases, J lost 6 bases, and 9 bases lay in between. The CDR3 is 13 residues long. The CDR3 bases are TGTGCCAGCAGCCTTCCTAGGGCCGGGGAGCTGTTTTTT. This gives the protein CASSLPRAGELFF.

V is TRBV28 and J is TRBJ1-3; the D is unclear. V lost 7 bases and J 4 bases, leaving 11 bases between the germline ends. Germline CDR1 MDHEN, CDR2 SYDVKM. The CDR3 loop spans 13 amino acids. This CDR3 is CASTRDPGNTIYF. The CDR3, as DNA: TGTGCCAGCACTCGAGACCCCGGAAACACCATATATTTT. The full variable domain, its missing parts supplied by reference TRBV28 and TRBJ1-3, is DVKVTQSSRYLVKRTGEKVFLECVQDMDHENMFWYRQDPGLGLRLIYFSYDVKMKEKGDIPEGYSVSREKKERFSLILESASTNQTSMYLCASTRDPGNTIYFGEGSWLTVV.

J is TRBJ1-1 and V is TRBV6-5; D unclear. Per germline, CDR1 MNHEY and CDR2 SVGAGI. The germline V and J ends were trimmed by 7 bases and 12 bases, with 21 bases remaining between them. This CDR3 comprises 13 residues. DNA of the CDR3: TGTGCCAGCAAAAAGGATCTTCGATTAGATACTTTCTTT. Translating gives CASKKDLRLDTFF.

The V and J genes are TRBV19 and TRBJ1-2, with TRBD1 identical over 8 bases. This CDR3 has 15 residues. V gave up 4 bases and J gave up 4 bases; unmatched junction bases: 8. CDR1 and CDR2 (germline): LNHDA, SQIVND (reference sequence). This chain's CDR3 is CASSNPGGAVYGYTF. The CDR3 DNA is TGTGCCAGTAGTAACCCAGGGGGCGCGGTCTATGGCTACACCTTC.